This TCR beta chain was retrieved from a study of blood T cell repertoires in COVID-19. On the study more broadly: Both acute and convalescent COVID-19 samples were obtained from the United States, Italy and Spain.

TCRdb's table, derived via immunoSEQ multiplex PCR, lists solely in-frame clones and lacks some. This table holds 250,000 to 350,000 clones, 70% to 90% found once. Germline V gene lookup returns CDR1 SGDLS and CDR2 YYNGEE. The CDR3 runs to 13 residues. J was trimmed by 11 bases and V by 3 bases; bases with no gene match: 9. Ages ranged from about 18 to 89 years, with residence in 20 to 30 US areas. Among Cohort 3 donors, those recovered had two negative PCRs, clearance, or symptom resolution. Sequenced sample: PBMCs or T cells enriched from blood (not recorded which). The sequence came from a woman younger than 30 who had recovered from COVID-19. The rearrangement joins TRBV9 to TRBJ1-1, with TRBD1 matching 8 bases. The CDR3 DNA reads TGTGCCAGCAGCGCCGAAGGACAGGGTCATGCTTTCTTT. Translated, it gives CASSAEGQGHAFF.